The table lists the clone carrying this T cell receptor (beta chain) with many counts. The sample originates from a study of T cells in Graves' hyperthyroidism and ophthalmopathy. Researchers took RNA transcripts and amplified the TCR beta CDR3 regions from them. HTBI primers drove first-round RT-PCR of the TCR CDR3. TCRdb called the multiplex PCR reads again in MiXCR, with one record for every CDR3 protein. The sample holds some 560,000 distinct CDR3 sequences; about 15% are singletons and the top ten take around 7.5%. Patients were aged 18 to 65, had disease duration under 2 months, and had newly diagnosed hyperthyroidism. The CDR3 covers 15 residues. V was pared by 7 bases and J by 0 bases, with 8 bases of the junction left unmatched.

The sequence was collected from a woman aged 30 to 39 with Graves' hyperthyroidism. The chain carries TRBV12-3 or TRBV12-4 and TRBJ2-7; 8 bases agree with TRBD1. The sequencing input was blood. CDR3 loop: CASTRGQGFSYEQYF. CDR3 nucleotides: TGTGCCAGCACCCGAGGACAGGGATTCTCCTACGAGCAGTACTTC.